Following are 31 T cell receptor beta chains from one sample sequenced in a study of regulatory T cells in long-lasting Graves disease (dated by TCRdb to the early 2020s). Libraries were built with multiplex PCR. The sequencer listed for this sample is Illumina HiSeq 4000. iRepertoire HTBI primers and Arm-PCR amplification of CDR3 regions were used to construct TCR beta libraries. Starting from the raw public reads, TCRdb applied fastp trimming at Q25, assembled clones with MiXCR and retained in-frame beta chains. Identical CDR3 protein sequences are pooled into one entry, listed with their most common genes and DNA. The sample records about 460,000 distinct CDR3 sequences, 20% to 25% of which are singletons. In total, the top ten clones hold roughly 13% of the sample. This specimen's time point label, interpreted: persistent/refractory GD, antithyroid drugs over 5 years with positive TRAb. For both TCR sequencing and RNA sequencing, RNA was extracted from PBMCs using TRIzol.

The material was peripheral blood mononuclear cells (PBMCs), obtained when the disease was refractory, from a patient treated with antithyroid drugs. The receptors derive from a female donor with Graves disease.

In this sample, this clonotype turned up many times. The chain employs TRBV2 and TRBJ2-5; D unclear. CDR1 is SNHLY, CDR2 FYNNEI, per germline. V lost 6 bases and J lost 1, with 9 bases in between. The CDR3 has 13 residues. CDR3 nucleotide sequence: TGTGCCAGCAGATCCTACCTCCAAGAGACCCAGTACTTC. Its protein is CASRSYLQETQYF.

In this sample, this clonotype turned up many times. The J gene is TRBJ2-7, the V gene TRBV2; D tentatively reads TRBD1 or TRBD2 (5 bases each). Germline V CDR1 and CDR2: SNHLY, FYNNEI. The V end was cut by 4 bases, the J end by 2 bases, with 12 bases between. The length of the CDR3 is 14 residues. CDR3 protein: CASSGRDQTYEQYF. The CDR3 bases are TGTGCCAGCAGTGGCCGGGACCAGACCTACGAGCAGTACTTC.

The V gene is TRBV5-1, the J gene TRBJ1-1, with unresolved D. This CDR3 comprises 12 residues. Germline values: CDR1 SGHRS, CDR2 YFSETQ. The V end lost 0 bases, the J end lost 8 bases, and 8 bases lay between the germline ends. DNA for the CDR3: TGCGCCAGCAGCTTGGCACCGGGGGAAGCTTTCTTT. This encodes CASSLAPGEAFF. The complete variable domain, with remaining parts taken from reference TRBV5-1 and TRBJ1-1, reads KAGVTQTPRYLIKTRGQQVTLSCSPISGHRSVSWYQQTPGQGLQFLFEYFSETQRNKGNFPGRFSGRQFSNSRSEMNVSTLELGDSALYLCASSLAPGEAFFGQGTRLTVV.

This clonotype occurred many times. The chain couples TRBV2 to TRBJ2-5; TRBD2 is a possible D gene (6 bases). Germline V gene lookup returns CDR1 SNHLY and CDR2 FYNNEI. Trimming took off 4 bases at V and 3 bases at J, with 6 bases between the two ends. CDR3 length: 12 amino acids. The CDR3 region is CASSGGEETQYF. CDR3 nucleotide sequence: TGTGCCAGCAGTGGCGGGGAAGAGACCCAGTACTTC.

This clonotype turned up a few times. The V gene is TRBV11-2, the J gene TRBJ1-4; 8 nucleotides line up with TRBD1. CDR3 size: 14 residues. The V and J ends lost 5 bases and 8 bases, in that order; junction bases with no gene match: 7. Germline V gives CDR1 SGHAT, CDR2 FQNNGV. The CDR3 spells CASSVGQGLEKLFF. CDR3 sequence (DNA): TGTGCCAGCAGCGTCGGACAGGGCTTAGAAAAACTGTTTTTT.

This clonotype was picked up many times. The rearrangement links TRBV12-3 or TRBV12-4 to TRBJ2-2; D not certain. Between the trimmed V and J ends, which lost 8 bases and 7 bases, there was a span of 8 bases. The CDR3 covers 11 residues. CDR3 amino acids: CASWSVGELFF. Here the CDR3 DNA reads TGTGCCAGCTGGTCGGTCGGGGAGCTGTTTTTT.

This clonotype was counted at least ten times. The CDR3 spells CASSTGTGLGSPLHF. DNA of the CDR3: TGTGCCAGCAGCACCGGGACAGGATTGGGATCACCCCTCCACTTT. The J gene is TRBJ1-6, the V gene TRBV7-9, with 8 nucleotides matching TRBD1. This CDR3 contains 15 residues. J lost 10 bases, V lost 5 bases, and 10 bases had no gene match. Looked up from germline, CDR1 is SEHNR and CDR2 is FQNEAQ (reference sequence).

This clonotype was counted many times. The V gene is TRBV27, the J gene TRBJ1-1; no clear D gene. The CDR3 length is 17 residues. Germline loops: CDR1 MNHEY, CDR2 SMNVEV (reference sequence). The germline V and J ends were trimmed by 6 bases and 1 base, with 21 bases remaining between them. CDR3 in amino acids: CASSQPHVRDKNTEAFF. In DNA form, the CDR3 reads TGTGCCAGCAGCCAACCCCACGTCCGCGACAAGAACACTGAAGCTTTCTTT.

This chain uses TRBV7-3 with TRBJ2-2; no firm D call. Trimming removed 8 bases at V and 7 bases at J, with 23 bases between. Germline V gene sequence: CDR1 SGHTA, CDR2 FQGTGA. The length of the CDR3 is 16 residues. CDR3: CASGSRLKTGLGELFF. The CDR3 DNA reads TGTGCCAGCGGGTCCCGGCTTAAGACCGGGCTCGGGGAGCTGTTTTTT.

This clonotype was counted ten times or more. The chain has TRBV7-2 and TRBJ2-5; D is possibly TRBD1 or TRBD2 (5 bases each). Trimming removed 5 bases from V and 4 bases from J, with 11 bases in between. The germline V gene encodes CDR1 SGHTA and CDR2 FQGNSA. The CDR3 is 13 amino acids. In DNA form, the CDR3 reads TGTGCCAGCAGCCGGGGCCCTACAGAGACCCAGTACTTC. Translating it yields CASSRGPTETQYF. Full variable domain (remainder filled in from reference TRBV7-2 and TRBJ2-5): GAGVSQSPSNKVTEKGKDVELRCDPISGHTALYWYRQSLGQGLEFLIYFQGNSAPDKSGLPSDRFSAERTGGSVSTLTIQRTQQEDSAVYLCASSRGPTETQYFGPGTRLLVL.

The chain couples TRBV20-1 to TRBJ2-7, with D perhaps assigned TRBD1 or TRBD2 (5 bases each). This CDR3 spans 15 amino acids. Trimming left V 3 bases short and J 0 bases short, with 15 bases between. Per the germline V gene, CDR1 is DFQATT and CDR2 is SNEGSKA (reference sequence). The CDR3 reads CSARPGTASSYEQYF. DNA for the CDR3: TGCAGTGCTAGGCCAGGGACGGCGAGCTCCTACGAGCAGTACTTC.

This clonotype was found a few times. The V gene is TRBV7-3, the J gene TRBJ1-1; 7 bases line up with TRBD1. The CDR3 has 13 amino acids. Germline assignment: CDR1 SGHTA and CDR2 FQGTGA. V was pared by 3 bases and J by 5 bases, with 3 bases of the junction left unmatched. This CDR3 reads CASSFRQGTEAFF. For the CDR3, the DNA is TGTGCCAGCAGCTTCCGACAGGGTACTGAAGCTTTCTTT.

The sample holds many counts of this clonotype. The chain joins TRBV6-1 to TRBJ1-5; D unresolved. In germline, CDR1 is MNHNS, CDR2 SASEGT. The CDR3 consists of 14 residues. Trimming removed 7 bases at V and 2 bases at J, with 12 bases between. CDR3 residues: CASISAQGNQPQHF. CDR3 DNA: TGTGCCAGCATAAGCGCCCAGGGCAATCAGCCCCAGCATTTT.

About this clonotype itself: A much larger clone is a single base away; this may be a read error. The chain combines TRBV7-2 with TRBJ1-6; 9 bases are a match to TRBD1. The junction had 5 bases not matched to a gene; V was cut back by 5 bases and J by 12 bases. There are 13 residues in the CDR3. Looked up from germline, CDR1 is SGHTA and CDR2 is FQGNSA. CDR3 in DNA: TGTGCCAGCAGCAAGGGACAGGGACTACCCCTCCACTTT. This gives the protein CASSKGQGLPLHF.

This clonotype was counted many times. V is TRBV6-5 and J is TRBJ2-5, with a possible D match to TRBD1 (6 bases). Germline CDR1 reads MNHEY; CDR2 reads SVGAGI. V was clipped by 0 bases and J by 5 bases, with 13 bases between them. The CDR3 spans 15 residues. For the CDR3, the DNA is TGTGCCAGCAGTTACTCAACCCTCCAGGGGGAGACCCAGTACTTC. Its translation is CASSYSTLQGETQYF.

This clonotype was seen more than once but under ten times. V usage is TRBV19 and J usage is TRBJ1-1; D unresolved. V lost 6 bases and J 3 bases, leaving 20 bases between the germline ends. CDR3 length equals 16 residues. Germline CDR1 reads LNHDA; CDR2 reads SQIVND (reference sequence). This CDR3 reads CASSTGSLLRHTEAFF. The CDR3 bases are TGTGCCAGTAGCACCGGGTCCCTACTGAGACACACTGAAGCTTTCTTT.

This clonotype was found a few times. V gene TRBV9 combines with J gene TRBJ2-5, with a possible D match to TRBD2 (5 bases). Between the trimmed V and J ends, which lost 4 bases and 3 bases, there was a span of 13 bases. The CDR3 runs to 14 residues. Per the germline V gene, CDR1 is SGDLS and CDR2 is YYNGEE. The CDR3 region is CASSFGLTKETQYF. The CDR3 DNA is TGTGCCAGCAGCTTCGGACTGACGAAAGAGACCCAGTACTTC.

The sample holds a few counts of this clonotype. The chain is built from TRBV30 and TRBJ1-1; no reliable D call. Trimming stripped 0 bases from V and 1 base from J, with 9 bases between. Germline loops: CDR1 GTSNPN, CDR2 SVGIG (reference sequence). The CDR3 consists of 14 residues. The CDR3 DNA reads as TGTGCCTGGAGTGTACGACTGAAGAACACTGAAGCTTTCTTT. It is translated as CAWSVRLKNTEAFF.

This clonotype was observed at least ten times. The gene calls are TRBV12-3 or TRBV12-4 and TRBJ1-5; D not certain. V lost 0 bases, J lost 2 bases, and 8 bases lay in between. This CDR3 contains 15 residues. CDR3 sequence: CASSLAQRGNQPQHF. The CDR3 DNA follows: TGTGCCAGCAGTTTAGCCCAAAGGGGCAATCAGCCCCAGCATTTT.

This clonotype was observed many times. The chain recombines TRBV15 with TRBJ1-2; the D gene is possibly TRBD1 (6 bases). Germline values: CDR1 LNHNV, CDR2 YYDKDF (reference sequence). With 3 bases removed from V and 4 bases from J, the gap between germline ends came to 15 bases. This CDR3 is 15 amino acids long. The CDR3 nucleotides read TGTGCCACCAGCAGGGCAGGAGGGACATCCTATGGCTACACCTTC. Amino acid sequence: CATSRAGGTSYGYTF.

This clonotype showed up just a few times. Since a much larger clone is just one base distant, this may be a read error. It is likely a read error, because the conserved phenylalanine at the end of the CDR3 is missing. The chain combines TRBV2 with TRBJ2-7; D gene unclear. The length of the CDR3 is 12 residues. CDR1 and CDR2 (germline): SNHLY, FYNNEI. V dropped 1 base and J dropped 5 bases, with 6 bases sitting between them. CDR3 coding DNA: TGTGCCAGCAGTGAAGACAGTGACGAGCAGTACCTC. Its protein product is CASSEDSDEQYL.

J is TRBJ2-4 and V is TRBV7-2; 7 nucleotides agree with TRBD1. The germline gives CDR1 SGHTA, CDR2 FQGNSA. The CDR3 length is 15 residues. V trimming: 2 bases; J trimming: 10 bases; junction bases outside the gene matches: 11. The CDR3 here is CASSLTGVKGYIQYF. The DNA of the CDR3 is TGTGCCAGCAGCTTAACAGGGGTGAAGGGTTATATTCAGTACTTC.

The chain links TRBV25-1 to TRBJ2-2, with TRBD2 identical over 7 bases. V shed 1 base, J shed 0 bases, and the junction held 8 bases outside the gene matches. This CDR3 has 18 residues. Germline-derived CDR1 and CDR2 are MGHDK and SYGVNS. The CDR3 nucleotides read TGTGCCAGCAGTGAATTCTATAGGGCGGGGGCGAACACCGGGGAGCTGTTTTTT. Encoded protein: CASSEFYRAGANTGELFF.

V usage is TRBV6-2 or TRBV6-3 and J usage is TRBJ2-7; D is ambiguous. Trimming stripped 4 bases from V and 8 bases from J, with 18 bases between. The CDR3 covers 14 residues. Germline-derived CDR1 and CDR2 are MNHEY and SVGEGT. The CDR3 DNA is TGTGCCAGCAGTTCCGTGGAGCGAAGCTCACAGCAGTACTTC. Translation gives CASSSVERSSQQYF.

This clonotype was found a few times. V usage is TRBV7-9 and J usage is TRBJ1-1; a weak D match, TRBD1 (5 bases). Germline CDR1 reads SEHNR; CDR2 reads FQNEAQ (reference sequence). V lost 6 bases and J 4 bases, leaving 30 bases between the germline ends. The CDR3 has 19 amino acids. CDR3 sequence (DNA): TGTGCCAGCAGGGGAAAGACAGTACCCCCTAGGGCTTTAAGCACTGAAGCTTTCTTT. Its protein product is CASRGKTVPPRALSTEAFF.

For this clonotype: This sequence may be a read error, since a much larger clone differs from it by one base. The rearrangement uses TRBV3-1 and TRBJ1-4; D ambiguous. Germline lookup yields CDR1 LGHDT and CDR2 YNNKEL (reference sequence). This CDR3 region has 15 residues. The CDR3 region is CVSSQESATNEKLFF. In DNA form, the CDR3 reads TGTGTCAGCAGCCAAGAATCAGCAACTAATGAAAAACTGTTTTTT.

This clonotype appeared a few times. This sequence joins TRBV29-1 and TRBJ1-4; the D is unclear. V was clipped by 7 bases and J by 5 bases, with 14 bases between them. There are 13 residues in the CDR3. The V gene's germline CDR1 is SQVTM and CDR2 ANQGSEA. The CDR3 protein is CSAGTPANEKLFF. The DNA for the CDR3 is TGCAGCGCTGGTACCCCCGCCAATGAAAAACTGTTTTTT.

This clonotype was picked up many times. V usage is TRBV28 and J usage is TRBJ1-4; 11 positions agree with TRBD1. Trimming removed 6 bases from V and 8 bases from J; junction bases left unmatched: 8. CDR1 is MDHEN and CDR2 is SYDVKM in the germline V gene. CDR3 length: 15 amino acids. The CDR3: CASSSGQGAREKLFF. CDR3 DNA: TGTGCCAGCAGCTCCGGACAGGGGGCGCGAGAAAAACTGTTTTTT.

The V call is TRBV24-1, the J call TRBJ1-1, with D perhaps matching TRBD1 (6 bases). V was pared by 7 bases and J by 3 bases, with 11 bases between. The CDR3 covers 13 residues. CDR1 and CDR2 (germline): KGHDR, SFDVKD. DNA for the CDR3: TGTGCCACCAGGGACCCAGGGGACACTGAAGCTTTCTTT. As protein: CATRDPGDTEAFF.

The rearrangement joins TRBV2 to TRBJ1-3; D ambiguous. The germline V gene has CDR1 SNHLY and CDR2 FYNNEI. The V end lost 8 bases, the J end lost 0 bases, and 11 bases lay between the germline ends. The CDR3 consists of 14 residues. The CDR3 nucleotides are TGTGCCAGCGAGCTACTTAGCTCTGGAAACACCATATATTTT. Translated: CASELLSSGNTIYF.

This clonotype was seen ten or more times. This chain uses TRBV12-3 or TRBV12-4 with TRBJ2-2; D may be TRBD1 (5 bases). V lost 8 bases and J 2 bases, leaving 12 bases between the germline ends. CDR3 length: 14 residues. CDR3 bases: TGTGCCAGCCCCAGGGCGGCAAACACCGGGGAGCTGTTTTTT. Translating it yields CASPRAANTGELFF.